The rows below give T cell receptor beta chains drawn from one sample of a study of CD4 T cells in relation to SARS-CoV-2 and coronaviruses. For these receptors, no antigen is known. Sequenced by immunoSEQ multiplex PCR; TCRdb stores in-frame clones only, minus some. This table holds 35,000 or so clones, 65% to 80% found once. Sample: memory CD4+ T cells from PBMCs, cultured in vitro. The origin of the receptors is an adult with COVID-19. CDR3s include the opening cysteine and the closing phenylalanine or tryptophan. The order of the fields is CDR3 protein, V gene.

CDR3: CASSLAGWGETQYF
V: TRBV7-2

CDR3: CASNRGPQETQYF
V: TRBV19

CDR3: CASSRSGTSGRVSTDTQYF
V: TRBV5-1

CDR3: CASSLARRDTQYF
V: TRBV5-1

CDR3: CASSEMSGVAFF
V: TRBV2

CDR3: CASSQGTQRQGLGQYF
V: TRBV3-1/TRBV3-2

CDR3: CASSLPGTVPYEQYF
V: TRBV5-6

CDR3: CASSAQGVTGELFF
V: TRBV9

CDR3: CASRNTSTDTQYF
V: TRBV12-3/TRBV12-4

CDR3: CASSQEGTLSSYNEQFF
V: TRBV4-1

CDR3: CASNSRGPYNSPLHF
V: TRBV27

CDR3: CASSRASGQFDEKLFF
V: TRBV14

CDR3: CAISESRDKSSYEQYF
V: TRBV10-3

CDR3: CASSLDGDSYNEQFF
V: TRBV5-5

CDR3: CASSLGGVYEQYF
V: TRBV7-9

CDR3: CASSEGYGTGIYEQYF
V: TRBV6-1

CDR3: CASSSSGNKEQFF
V: TRBV7-3

CDR3: CASSLGAENTEAFF
V: TRBV11-1

CDR3: CASSSHRNTEAFF
V: TRBV11-2

CDR3: CATSDFRGENTGELFF
V: TRBV24-1

CDR3: CASSQTGVIYEQYF
V: TRBV2

CDR3: CASTLAQGRNTGELFF
V: TRBV6-6

CDR3: CASSPGGTDEKLFF
V: TRBV9

CDR3: CASSGVNTEAFF
V: TRBV28

CDR3: CASTTAGGRNSPLHF
V: TRBV3-1/TRBV3-2

CDR3: CSVSRTSGRSDTQYF
V: TRBV29-1

CDR3: CASNRDVGANYGYTF
V: TRBV6-4

CDR3: CASRSGGRGISYEQYF
V: TRBV11-2

CDR3: CASSEVRDTEQYF
V: TRBV6-1

CDR3: CASSLARETQYF
V: TRBV7-2

CDR3: CAVPGTGVYEQYF
V: TRBV24-1

CDR3: CATRDGRTYEQYF
V: TRBV10-3

CDR3: CASGLVRAGGHTEAFF
V: TRBV12-5

CDR3: CASSQTGALTSGRVNEQFF
V: TRBV4-3

CDR3: CASLLNTEAFF
V: TRBV19

CDR3: CSASLQENIQYF
V: TRBV20-1

CDR3: CASSQWIDQPQHF
V: TRBV3-1/TRBV3-2

CDR3: CASSIWSSYNEQFF
V: TRBV19

CDR3: CASRLAGLTDTQYF
V: TRBV5-1

CDR3: CASSLTLRVTGELFF
V: TRBV27

CDR3: CASSVDRLGTTSYNEQFF
V: TRBV28